This TCR beta chain appears in the sequencing data of a study of blood T cell repertoires in COVID-19. Study information: There were acute and convalescent COVID-19 samples, and they came from the United States, Italy and Spain. T cells, B-cell-depleted T cells, or PBMCs provided the cDNA or gDNA that served as material.

The CDR3 length is 15 residues. Losses at the gene ends were 5 bases for V and 3 bases for J; bases not matched to a gene: 6. Germline V gene sequence: CDR1 LGHNA, CDR2 YSLEER. Per the authors' pipeline: Amplification of reference gene primers provided the estimated nucleated cell counts. Here immunoSEQ multiplex PCR was the method, and the copy in TCRdb shows in-frame clones only, minus some. The DNA gave D and trimming, while V, J and clone size come from that table. The data contain 150,000 to 200,000 clones, approximately 89% of them singletons. The receptor was isolated from a man in his forties with active or convalescent COVID-19. Sequencing was performed on peripheral blood. The chain couples TRBV4-3 to TRBJ2-2, with 7 bases identical to TRBD1. The CDR3 DNA reads as TGCGCCAGCAGCTTAAGACAGGGTGACACCGGGGAGCTGTTTTTT. This gives the protein CASSLRQGDTGELFF.